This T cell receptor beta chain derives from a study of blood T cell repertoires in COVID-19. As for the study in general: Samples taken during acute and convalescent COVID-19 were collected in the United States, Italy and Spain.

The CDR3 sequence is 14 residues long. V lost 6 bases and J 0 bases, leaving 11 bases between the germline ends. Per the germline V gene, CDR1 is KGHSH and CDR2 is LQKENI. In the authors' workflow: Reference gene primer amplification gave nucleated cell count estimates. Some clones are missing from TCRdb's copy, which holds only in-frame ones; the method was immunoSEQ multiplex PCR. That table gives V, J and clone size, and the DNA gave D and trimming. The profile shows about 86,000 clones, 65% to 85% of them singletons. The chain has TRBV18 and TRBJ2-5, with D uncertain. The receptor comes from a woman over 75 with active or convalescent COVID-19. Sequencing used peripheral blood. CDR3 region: CASSPTSYQETQYF. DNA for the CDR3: TGTGCCAGCTCCCCGACATCGTACCAAGAGACCCAGTACTTC. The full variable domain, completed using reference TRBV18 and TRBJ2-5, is NAGVMQNPRHLVRRRGQEARLRCSPMKGHSHVYWYRQLPEEGLKFMVYLQKENIIDESGMPKERFSAEFPKEGPSILRIQQVVRGDSAAYFCASSPTSYQETQYFGPGTRLLVL.